This T cell receptor beta chain derives from a study of blood T cell repertoires in COVID-19. CDR3 length: 10 residues. Deletions cut 7 bases from V and 8 bases from J, with 8 bases between. The V gene's germline CDR1 is SNHLY and CDR2 FYNNEI. Method: immunoSEQ multiplex PCR; TCRdb's copy keeps in-frame clones and lacks some. Of approximately 670,000 clones in the sample, around 90% were seen once. This chain uses TRBV2 with TRBJ1-1; D is undetermined. The sample was peripheral blood. The clonotype comes from a woman aged 18 to 35 with acute or convalescent COVID-19. CDR3: CASTQVEAFF. The CDR3 coding sequence is TGTGCCAGCACTCAGGTAGAAGCTTTCTTT.